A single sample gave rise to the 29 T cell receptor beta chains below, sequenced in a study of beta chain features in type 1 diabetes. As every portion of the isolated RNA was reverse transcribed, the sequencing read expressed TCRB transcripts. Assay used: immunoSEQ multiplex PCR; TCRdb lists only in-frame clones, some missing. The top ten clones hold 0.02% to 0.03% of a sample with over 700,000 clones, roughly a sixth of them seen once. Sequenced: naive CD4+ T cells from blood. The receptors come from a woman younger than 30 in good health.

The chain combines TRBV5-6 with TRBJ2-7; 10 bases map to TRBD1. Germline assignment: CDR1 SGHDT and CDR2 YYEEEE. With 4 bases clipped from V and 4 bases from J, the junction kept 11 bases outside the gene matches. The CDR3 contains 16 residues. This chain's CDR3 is CASSRGTGTGVYEQYF. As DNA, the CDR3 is TGTGCCAGCAGCCGGGGGACCGGGACAGGGGTTTACGAGCAGTACTTC.

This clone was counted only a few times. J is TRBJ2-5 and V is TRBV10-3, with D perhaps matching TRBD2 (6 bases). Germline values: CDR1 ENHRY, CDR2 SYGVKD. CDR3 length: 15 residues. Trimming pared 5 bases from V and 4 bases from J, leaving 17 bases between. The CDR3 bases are TGTGCCATCAGTTCTGGGTCAGGGACTCCAGAGACCCAGTACTTC. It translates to CAISSGSGTPETQYF.

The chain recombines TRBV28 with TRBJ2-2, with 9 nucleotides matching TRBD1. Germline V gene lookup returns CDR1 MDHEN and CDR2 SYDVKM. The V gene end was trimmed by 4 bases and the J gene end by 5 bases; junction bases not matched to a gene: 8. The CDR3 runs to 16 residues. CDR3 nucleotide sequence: TGTGCCAGCAGTTCGGGACAGGGAAGATGGACCGGGGAGCTGTTTTTT. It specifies CASSSGQGRWTGELFF.

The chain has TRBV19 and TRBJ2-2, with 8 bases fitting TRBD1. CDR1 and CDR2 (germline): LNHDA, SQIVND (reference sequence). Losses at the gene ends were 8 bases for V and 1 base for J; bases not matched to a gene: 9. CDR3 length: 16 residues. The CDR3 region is CASHPRGRLNTGELFF. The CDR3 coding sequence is TGTGCCAGTCATCCCAGGGGGCGTCTGAACACCGGGGAGCTGTTTTTT.

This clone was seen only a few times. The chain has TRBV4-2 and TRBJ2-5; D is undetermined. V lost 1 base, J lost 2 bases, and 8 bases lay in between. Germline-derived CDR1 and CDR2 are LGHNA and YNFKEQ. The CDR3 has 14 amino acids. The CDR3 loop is CASSQGSLQETQYF. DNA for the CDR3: TGTGCCAGCAGCCAAGGGTCACTACAAGAGACCCAGTACTTC.

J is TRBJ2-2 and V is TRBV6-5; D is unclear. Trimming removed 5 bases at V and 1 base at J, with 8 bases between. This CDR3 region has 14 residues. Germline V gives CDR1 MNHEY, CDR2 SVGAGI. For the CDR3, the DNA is TGTGCCAGCAGTGCGAAAGTGAACACCGGGGAGCTGTTTTTT. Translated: CASSAKVNTGELFF.

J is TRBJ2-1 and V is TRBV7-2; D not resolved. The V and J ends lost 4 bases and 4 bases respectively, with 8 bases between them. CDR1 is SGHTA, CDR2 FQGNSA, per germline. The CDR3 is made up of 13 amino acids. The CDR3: CASSSSLYNEQFF. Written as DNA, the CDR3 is TGTGCCAGCAGCTCAAGTCTTTACAATGAGCAGTTCTTC.

The CDR3 sequence is CASSFGYGNQPQHF. The CDR3 DNA reads as TGTGCCAGCAGTTTCGGGTATGGCAATCAGCCCCAGCATTTT. This sequence joins TRBV27 and TRBJ1-5; no firm D call. Trimming cost V 3 bases and J 2 bases, with 8 bases left between them. Germline CDR1 reads MNHEY; CDR2 reads SMNVEV (reference sequence). The CDR3 spans 14 residues.

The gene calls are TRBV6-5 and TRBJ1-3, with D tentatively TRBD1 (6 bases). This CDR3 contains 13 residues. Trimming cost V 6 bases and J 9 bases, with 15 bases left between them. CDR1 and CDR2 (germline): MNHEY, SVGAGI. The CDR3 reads CASRPQGTPTIYF. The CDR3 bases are TGTGCCAGCAGACCTCAGGGGACCCCCACCATATATTTT.

The CDR3 DNA sequence: TGTGCCTGGAGCCTCGGGGCAGTGTATGGCTACACCTTC. Translating it yields CAWSLGAVYGYTF. This chain uses TRBV30 with TRBJ1-2, with TRBD1 as a possible D gene (5 bases). Germline V gene data show CDR1 as GTSNPN and CDR2 as SVGIG (reference sequence). V was clipped by 3 bases and J by 5 bases, with 13 bases between them. CDR3 length: 13 residues.

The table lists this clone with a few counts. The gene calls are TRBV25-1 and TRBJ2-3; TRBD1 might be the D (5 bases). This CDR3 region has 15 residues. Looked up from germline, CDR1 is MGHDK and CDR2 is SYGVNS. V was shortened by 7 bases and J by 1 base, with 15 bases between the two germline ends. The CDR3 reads CASTLQESGTDTQYF. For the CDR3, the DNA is TGTGCCAGCACCTTACAGGAATCTGGCACAGATACGCAGTATTTT. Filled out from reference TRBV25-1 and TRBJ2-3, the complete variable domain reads EADIYQTPRYLVIGTGKKITLECSQTMGHDKMYWYQQDPGMELHLIHYSYGVNSTEKGDLSSESTVSRIRTEHFPLTLESARPSHTSQYLCASTLQESGTDTQYFGPGTRLTVL.

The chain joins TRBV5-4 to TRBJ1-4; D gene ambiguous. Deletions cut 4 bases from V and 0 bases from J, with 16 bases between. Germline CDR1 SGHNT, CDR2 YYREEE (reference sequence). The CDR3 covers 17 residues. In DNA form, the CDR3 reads TGTGCCAGCAGCCCACGATTTGGAGGAGCAACTAATGAAAAACTGTTTTTT. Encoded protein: CASSPRFGGATNEKLFF.

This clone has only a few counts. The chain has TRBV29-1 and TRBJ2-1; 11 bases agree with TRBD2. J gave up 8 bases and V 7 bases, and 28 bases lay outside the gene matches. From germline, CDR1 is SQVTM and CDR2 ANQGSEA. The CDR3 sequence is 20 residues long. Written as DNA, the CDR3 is TGCAGCGGGGTCGGCCTCTCCCGGACTAGCGGGCAGCTGGGTGGTGATGAGCAGTTCTTC. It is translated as CSGVGLSRTSGQLGGDEQFF.

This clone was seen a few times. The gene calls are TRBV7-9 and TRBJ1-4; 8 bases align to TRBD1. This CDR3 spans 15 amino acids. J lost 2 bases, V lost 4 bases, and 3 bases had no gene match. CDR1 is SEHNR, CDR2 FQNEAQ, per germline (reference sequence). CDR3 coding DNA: TGTGCCAGCAGCTCCGGACAGGGTACTAATGAAAAACTGTTTTTT. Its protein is CASSSGQGTNEKLFF.

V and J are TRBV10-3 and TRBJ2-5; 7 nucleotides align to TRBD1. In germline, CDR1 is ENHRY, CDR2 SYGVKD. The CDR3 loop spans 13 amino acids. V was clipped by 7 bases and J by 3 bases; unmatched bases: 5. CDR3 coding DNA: TGTGCCATCAAGGGGACAGAAAAAGAGACCCAGTACTTC. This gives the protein CAIKGTEKETQYF.

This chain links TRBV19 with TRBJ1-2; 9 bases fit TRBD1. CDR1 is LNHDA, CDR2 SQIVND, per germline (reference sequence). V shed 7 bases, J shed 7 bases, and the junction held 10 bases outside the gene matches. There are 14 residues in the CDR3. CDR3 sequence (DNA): TGTGCCAGTAAGGTTAGCCGGGACAGGGCTGGCTACACCTTC. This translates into CASKVSRDRAGYTF. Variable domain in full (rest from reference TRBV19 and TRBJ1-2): DGGITQSPKYLFRKEGQNVTLSCEQNLNHDAMYWYRQDPGQGLRLIYYSQIVNDFQKGDIAEGYSVSREKKESFPLTVTSAQKNPTAFYLCASKVSRDRAGYTFGSGTRLTVV.

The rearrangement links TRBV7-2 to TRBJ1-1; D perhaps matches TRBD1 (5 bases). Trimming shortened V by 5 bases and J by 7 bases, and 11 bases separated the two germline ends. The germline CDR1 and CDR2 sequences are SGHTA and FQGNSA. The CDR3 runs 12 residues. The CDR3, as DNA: TGTGCCAGCAGCGGCCACAGGAATGAAGCTTTCTTT. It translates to CASSGHRNEAFF.

The CDR3: CASSRGLGAYEQYF. For the CDR3, the DNA is TGCGCCAGCAGCAGAGGACTAGGGGCCTACGAGCAGTACTTC. The V and J genes are TRBV5-1 and TRBJ2-7; 7 bases match TRBD2. The CDR3 sequence is 14 residues long. Germline V gene data show CDR1 as SGHRS and CDR2 as YFSETQ. Germline trimming cut 4 bases from V and 2 bases from J; bases unmatched to any gene: 6.

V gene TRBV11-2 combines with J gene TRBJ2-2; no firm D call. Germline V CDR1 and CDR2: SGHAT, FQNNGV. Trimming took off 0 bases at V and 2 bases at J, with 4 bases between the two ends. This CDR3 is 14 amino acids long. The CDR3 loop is CASSLELNTGELFF. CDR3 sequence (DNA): TGTGCCAGCAGCTTAGAGCTAAACACCGGGGAGCTGTTTTTT. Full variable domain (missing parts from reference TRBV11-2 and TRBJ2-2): EAGVAQSPRYKIIEKRQSVAFWCNPISGHATLYWYQQILGQGPKLLIQFQNNGVVDDSQLPKDRFSAERLKGVDSTLKIQPAKLEDSAVYLCASSLELNTGELFFGEGSRLTVL.

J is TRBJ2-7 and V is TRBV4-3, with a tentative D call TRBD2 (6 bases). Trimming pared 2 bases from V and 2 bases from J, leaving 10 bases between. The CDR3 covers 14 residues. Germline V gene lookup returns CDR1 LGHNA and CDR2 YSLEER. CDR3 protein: CASSQSLAAYEQYF. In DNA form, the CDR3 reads TGCGCCAGCAGCCAAAGTTTAGCGGCCTACGAGCAGTACTTC.

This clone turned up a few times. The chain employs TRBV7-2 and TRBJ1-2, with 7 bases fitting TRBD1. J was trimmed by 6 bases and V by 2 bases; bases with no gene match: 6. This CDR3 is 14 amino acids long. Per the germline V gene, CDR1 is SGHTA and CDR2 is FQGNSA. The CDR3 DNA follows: TGTGCCAGCAGCTTAAGGGGCAGGGGGGATGGCTACACCTTC. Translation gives CASSLRGRGDGYTF.

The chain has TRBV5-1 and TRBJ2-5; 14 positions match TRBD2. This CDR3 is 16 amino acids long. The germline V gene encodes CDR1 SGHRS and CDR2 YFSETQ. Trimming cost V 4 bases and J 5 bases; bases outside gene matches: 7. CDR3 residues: CASSTTTSGRGETQYF. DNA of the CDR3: TGCGCCAGCAGCACCACGACTAGCGGGAGGGGGGAGACCCAGTACTTC.

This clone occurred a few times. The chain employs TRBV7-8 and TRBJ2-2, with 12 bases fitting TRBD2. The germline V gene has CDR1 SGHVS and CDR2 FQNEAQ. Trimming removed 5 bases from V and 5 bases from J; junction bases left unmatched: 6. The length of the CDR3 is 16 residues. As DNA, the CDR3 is TGTGCCAGCAGCCATTATGGACTAGCGGGAACCGGGGAGCTGTTTTTT. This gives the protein CASSHYGLAGTGELFF.

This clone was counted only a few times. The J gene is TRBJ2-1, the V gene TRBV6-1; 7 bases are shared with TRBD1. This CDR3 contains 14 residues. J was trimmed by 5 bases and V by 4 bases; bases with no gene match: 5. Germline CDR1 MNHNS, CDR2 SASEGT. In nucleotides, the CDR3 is TGTGCCAGCAGTGCCCGACAGGGAAACAATGAGCAGTTCTTC. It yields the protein CASSARQGNNEQFF.

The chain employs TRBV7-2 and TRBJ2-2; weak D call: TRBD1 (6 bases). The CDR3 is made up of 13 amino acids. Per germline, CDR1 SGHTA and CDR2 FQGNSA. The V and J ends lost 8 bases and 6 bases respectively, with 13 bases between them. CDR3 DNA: TGTGCCAGCCGCCTTCAGGGGTCCGGGGAGCTGTTTTTT. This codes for CASRLQGSGELFF. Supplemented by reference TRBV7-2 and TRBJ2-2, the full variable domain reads GAGVSQSPSNKVTEKGKDVELRCDPISGHTALYWYRQSLGQGLEFLIYFQGNSAPDKSGLPSDRFSAERTGGSVSTLTIQRTQQEDSAVYLCASRLQGSGELFFGEGSRLTVL.

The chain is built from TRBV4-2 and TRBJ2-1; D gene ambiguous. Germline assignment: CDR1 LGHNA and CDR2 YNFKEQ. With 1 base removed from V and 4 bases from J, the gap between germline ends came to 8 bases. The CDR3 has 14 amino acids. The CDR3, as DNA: TGTGCCAGCAGCCAAGTGGGCGGATACAATGAGCAGTTCTTC. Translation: CASSQVGGYNEQFF.

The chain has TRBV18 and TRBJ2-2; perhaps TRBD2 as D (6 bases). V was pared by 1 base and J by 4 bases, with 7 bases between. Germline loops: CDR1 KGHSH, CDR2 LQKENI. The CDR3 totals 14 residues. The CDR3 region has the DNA TGTGCCAGCTCACCACGGCGGGGCACCGGGGAGCTGTTTTTT. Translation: CASSPRRGTGELFF.

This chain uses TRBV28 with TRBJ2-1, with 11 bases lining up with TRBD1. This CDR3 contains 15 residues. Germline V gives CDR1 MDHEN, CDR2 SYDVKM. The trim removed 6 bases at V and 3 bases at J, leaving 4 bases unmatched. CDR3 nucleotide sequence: TGTGCCAGCAGACCGGGACAGGGGGACTACAATGAGCAGTTCTTC. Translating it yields CASRPGQGDYNEQFF.

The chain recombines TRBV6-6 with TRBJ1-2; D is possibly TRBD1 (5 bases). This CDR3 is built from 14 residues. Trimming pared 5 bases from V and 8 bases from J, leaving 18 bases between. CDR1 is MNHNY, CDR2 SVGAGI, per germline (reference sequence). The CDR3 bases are TGTGCCAGCAGTACCCAGGCGGGGGTTCGGGGCTACACCTTC. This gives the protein CASSTQAGVRGYTF.